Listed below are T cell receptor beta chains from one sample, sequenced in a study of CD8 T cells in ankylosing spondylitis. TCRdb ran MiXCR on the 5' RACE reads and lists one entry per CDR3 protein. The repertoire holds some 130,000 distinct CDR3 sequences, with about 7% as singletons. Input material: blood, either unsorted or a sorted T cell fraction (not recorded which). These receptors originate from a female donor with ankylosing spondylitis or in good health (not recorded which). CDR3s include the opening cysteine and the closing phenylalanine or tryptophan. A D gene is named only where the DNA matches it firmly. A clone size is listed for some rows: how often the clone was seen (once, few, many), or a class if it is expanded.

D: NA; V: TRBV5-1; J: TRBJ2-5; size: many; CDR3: CASSLAQPQETQYF; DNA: TGCGCCAGCAGCTTGGCACAGCCCCAAGAGACCCAGTACTTC
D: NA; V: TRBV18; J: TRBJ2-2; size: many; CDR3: CASSPQRVHTGELFF; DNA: TGTGCCAGCTCACCACAACGGGTGCACACCGGGGAGCTGTTTTTT
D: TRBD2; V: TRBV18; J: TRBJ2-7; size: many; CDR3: CASSPKRTSFYEQYF; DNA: TGTGCCAGCTCACCCAAGCGGACTAGCTTTTACGAGCAGTACTTC
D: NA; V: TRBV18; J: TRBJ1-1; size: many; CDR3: CASSPLDNTEAFF; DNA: TGTGCCAGCTCACCCTTAGACAACACTGAAGCTTTCTTT
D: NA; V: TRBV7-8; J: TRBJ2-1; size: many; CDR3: CASSPPRGNEQFF; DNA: TGTGCCAGCAGCCCTCCTAGAGGGAATGAGCAGTTCTTC
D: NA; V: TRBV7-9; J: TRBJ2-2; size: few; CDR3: CASSLDTLAWNTGELFF; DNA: TGTGCCAGCAGCTTAGATACACTCGCCTGGAACACCGGGGAGCTGTTTTTT
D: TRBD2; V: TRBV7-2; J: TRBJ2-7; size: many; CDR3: CASSPRTRGEQYF; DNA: TGTGCCAGCAGCCCACGGACTAGAGGCGAGCAGTACTTC
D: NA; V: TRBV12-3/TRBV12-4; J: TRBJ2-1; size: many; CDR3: CASSRTASYNEQFF; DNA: TGTGCCAGCAGCAGGACGGCCTCCTACAATGAGCAGTTCTTC
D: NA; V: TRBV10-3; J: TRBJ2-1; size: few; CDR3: CAINAVSYNEQFF; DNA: TGTGCCATCAACGCGGTCTCCTACAATGAGCAGTTCTTC
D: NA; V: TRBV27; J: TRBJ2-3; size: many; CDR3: CASSKEGYTQYF; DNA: TGTGCCAGCAGTAAGGAGGGGTATACGCAGTATTTT
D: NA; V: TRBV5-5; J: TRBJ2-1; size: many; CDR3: CASSPWPGSGNEQFF; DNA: TGTGCCAGCAGCCCGTGGCCGGGATCGGGCAATGAGCAGTTCTTC
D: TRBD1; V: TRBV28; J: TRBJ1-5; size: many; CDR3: CASSLPPGQYQPQHF; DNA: TGTGCCAGCAGTTTGCCTCCGGGACAGTATCAGCCCCAGCATTTT
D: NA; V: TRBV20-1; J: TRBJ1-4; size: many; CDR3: CSARDVGAGALNEKLFF; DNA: TGCAGTGCTAGAGACGTGGGGGCAGGGGCCCTCAATGAAAAACTGTTTTTT
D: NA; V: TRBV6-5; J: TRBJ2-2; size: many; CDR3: CASRATSAGELFF; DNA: TGTGCCAGCAGGGCGACTAGTGCCGGGGAGCTGTTTTTT
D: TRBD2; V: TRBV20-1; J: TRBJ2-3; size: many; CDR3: CSARPAGATDTQYF; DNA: TGCAGTGCTAGGCCAGCGGGGGCCACAGATACGCAGTATTTT
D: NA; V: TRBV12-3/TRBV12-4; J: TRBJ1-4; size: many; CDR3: CASSRDLGNEKLFF; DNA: TGTGCCAGCAGTCGGGACCTGGGGAATGAAAAACTGTTTTTT
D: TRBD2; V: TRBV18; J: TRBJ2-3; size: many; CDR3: CASSPLGLAGVSVTQYF; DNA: TGTGCCAGCTCACCCCTGGGACTAGCGGGGGTATCAGTTACGCAGTATTTT
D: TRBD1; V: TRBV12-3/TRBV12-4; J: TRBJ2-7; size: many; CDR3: CASSLRGQSYEQYF; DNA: TGTGCCAGCAGTTTACGGGGACAGAGCTACGAGCAGTACTTC
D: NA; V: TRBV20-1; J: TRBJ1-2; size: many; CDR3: CSARLTRPSPRSYGYTF; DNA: TGCAGTGCTAGACTGACTAGGCCCTCTCCCCGAAGCTATGGCTACACCTTC
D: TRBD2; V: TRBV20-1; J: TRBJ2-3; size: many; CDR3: CSARVPSGGAKKFTDTQYF; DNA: TGCAGTGCTAGAGTGCCTAGCGGGGGGGCCAAAAAGTTCACAGATACGCAGTATTTT
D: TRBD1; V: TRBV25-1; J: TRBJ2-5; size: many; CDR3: CASTDPLHRDREGETQYF; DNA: TGTGCCAGCACCGACCCCCTCCATAGGGACAGGGAAGGCGAGACCCAGTACTTC
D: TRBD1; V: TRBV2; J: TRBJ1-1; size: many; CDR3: CASSEAGDRKNTEAFF; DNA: TGTGCCAGCAGTGAAGCGGGGGACAGAAAGAACACTGAAGCTTTCTTT
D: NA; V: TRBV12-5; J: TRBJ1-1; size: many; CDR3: CASGPPGPATRAFF; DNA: TGTGCTAGTGGCCCCCCAGGGCCCGCCACGAGGGCTTTCTTT
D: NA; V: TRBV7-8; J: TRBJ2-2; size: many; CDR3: CASSRGRTNTGELFF; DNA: TGTGCCAGCAGCCGCGGACGGACGAACACCGGGGAGCTGTTTTTT
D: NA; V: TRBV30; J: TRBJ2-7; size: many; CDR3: CAWSVGQNLPYEQYF; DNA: TGTGCCTGGAGTGTAGGCCAGAACCTTCCCTACGAGCAGTACTTC
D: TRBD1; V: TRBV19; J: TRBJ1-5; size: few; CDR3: CASSIDRGGQGRPQHF; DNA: TGTGCCAGTAGTATAGATCGCGGGGGACAGGGAAGGCCCCAGCATTTT
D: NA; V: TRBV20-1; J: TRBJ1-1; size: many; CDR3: CSADHPQITNTEAFF; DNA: TGCAGTGCTGACCACCCTCAGATAACGAACACTGAAGCTTTCTTT
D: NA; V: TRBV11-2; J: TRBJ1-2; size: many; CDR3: CASSLTQGNYGYTF; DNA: TGTGCCAGCAGCCTCACACAGGGTAACTATGGCTACACCTTC
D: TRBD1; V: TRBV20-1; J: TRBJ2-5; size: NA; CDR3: CSALGTEHQETQYF; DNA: TGCAGTGCTCTTGGGACAGAACACCAAGAGACCCAGTACTTC
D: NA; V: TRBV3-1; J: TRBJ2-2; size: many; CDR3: CASSQEGGASAGELFF; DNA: TGTGCCAGCAGCCAAGAGGGGGGCGCTTCAGCCGGGGAGCTGTTTTTT
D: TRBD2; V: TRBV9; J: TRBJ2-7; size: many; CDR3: CASSATSGRTTHEQYF; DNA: TGTGCCAGCAGCGCGACTAGCGGGAGGACCACCCACGAGCAGTACTTC
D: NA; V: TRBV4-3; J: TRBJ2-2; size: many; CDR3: CASSRTDGELFF; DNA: TGCGCCAGCAGCCGGACCGACGGGGAGCTGTTTTTT
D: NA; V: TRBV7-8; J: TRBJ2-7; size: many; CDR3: CASSSSTITYEQYF; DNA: TGTGCCAGCAGCTCCAGTACGATTACGTACGAGCAGTACTTC
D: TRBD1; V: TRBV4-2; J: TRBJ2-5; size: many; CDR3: CASSQDRGGQGAPETQYF; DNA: TGTGCCAGCAGCCAAGATCGTGGGGGACAGGGGGCGCCGGAGACCCAGTACTTC
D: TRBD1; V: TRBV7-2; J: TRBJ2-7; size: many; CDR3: CASAQGTGPIYEQYF; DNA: TGTGCCAGCGCCCAGGGGACAGGCCCGATCTACGAGCAGTACTTC
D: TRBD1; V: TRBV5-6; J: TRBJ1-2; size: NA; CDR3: CASSFAGQGEGAGYTF; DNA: TGTGCCAGCAGCTTCGCGGGACAGGGTGAAGGGGCGGGCTACACCTTC
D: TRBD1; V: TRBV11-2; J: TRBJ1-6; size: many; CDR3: CASSLEDRGNSPLHF; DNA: TGTGCCAGCAGCTTAGAGGACAGGGGTAATTCACCCCTCCACTTT
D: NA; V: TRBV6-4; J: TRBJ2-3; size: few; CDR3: CASSDSGSTDTQYF; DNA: TGTGCCAGCAGTGATAGCGGAAGCACAGATACGCAGTATTTT
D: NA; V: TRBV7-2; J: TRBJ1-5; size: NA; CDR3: CASSLGLLGDQPQHF; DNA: TGTGCCAGCAGCTTAGGACTGCTGGGAGATCAGCCCCAGCATTTT
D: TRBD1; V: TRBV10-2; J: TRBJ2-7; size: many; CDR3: CASSEYRTGSSYEQYF; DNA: TGCGCCAGCAGTGAGTATAGGACAGGGAGCTCCTACGAGCAGTACTTC
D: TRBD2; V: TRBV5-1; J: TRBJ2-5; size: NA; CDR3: CASSLEASGGEETQYF; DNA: TGCGCCAGCAGCTTGGAGGCTAGCGGGGGAGAAGAGACCCAGTACTTC
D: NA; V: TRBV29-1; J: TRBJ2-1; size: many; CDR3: CSVDSGNSYNEQFF; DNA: TGCAGCGTTGATTCGGGCAACTCCTACAATGAGCAGTTCTTC
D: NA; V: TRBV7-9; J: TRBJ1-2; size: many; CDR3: CASSSQGRNYGYTF; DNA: TGTGCCAGCAGCTCCCAGGGACGGAACTATGGCTACACCTTC
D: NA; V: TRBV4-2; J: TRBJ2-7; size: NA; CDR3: CAISPGQPYEQYF; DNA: TGTGCCATCAGCCCCGGGCAGCCCTACGAGCAGTACTTC
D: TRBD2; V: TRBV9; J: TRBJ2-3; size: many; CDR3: CASSPGTTKIPDTQYF; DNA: TGTGCCAGCAGCCCCGGGACTACGAAAATACCAGATACGCAGTATTTT
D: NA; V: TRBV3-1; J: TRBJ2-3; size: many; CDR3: CASSQDRSDTQYF; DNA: TGTGCCAGCAGCCAAGATCGGTCAGATACGCAGTATTTT
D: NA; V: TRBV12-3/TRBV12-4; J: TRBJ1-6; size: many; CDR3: CASSGAVGSPLHF; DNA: TGTGCCAGCAGTGGGGCCGTTGGTTCACCCCTCCACTTT
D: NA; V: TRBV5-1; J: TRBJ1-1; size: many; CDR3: CASSLEVRSPAFF; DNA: TGCGCCAGCAGCTTGGAGGTCCGGAGTCCGGCTTTCTTT
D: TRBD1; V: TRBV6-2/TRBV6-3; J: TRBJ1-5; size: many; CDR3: CASWDRGPGSNQPQHF; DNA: TGTGCCAGCTGGGACAGGGGGCCGGGGAGCAATCAGCCCCAGCATTTT
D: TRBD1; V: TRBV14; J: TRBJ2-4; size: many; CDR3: CASSAGTGVNIQYF; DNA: TGTGCCAGCAGCGCCGGGACAGGGGTGAACATTCAGTACTTC
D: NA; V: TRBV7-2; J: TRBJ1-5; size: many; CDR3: CASSPSGGNQPQHF; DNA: TGTGCCAGCAGTCCTTCGGGGGGCAATCAGCCCCAGCATTTT
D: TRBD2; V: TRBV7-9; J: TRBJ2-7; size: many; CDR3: CASSPRWTSGSSYEQYF; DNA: TGTGCCAGCAGCCCAAGGTGGACTAGCGGAAGCTCCTACGAGCAGTACTTC
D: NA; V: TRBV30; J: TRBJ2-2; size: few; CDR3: CAASRGQRSPGELFF; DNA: TGTGCCGCCTCGCGAGGACAGAGATCCCCCGGGGAGCTGTTTTTT
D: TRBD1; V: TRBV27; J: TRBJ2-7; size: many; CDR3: CASSTYGTVEQYF; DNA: TGTGCCAGCAGTACCTACGGGACAGTCGAGCAGTACTTC
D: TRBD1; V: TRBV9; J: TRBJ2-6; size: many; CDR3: CASSGDSKVYSGANVLTF; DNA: TGTGCCAGCAGCGGGGACAGTAAGGTCTACTCTGGGGCCAACGTCCTGACTTTC
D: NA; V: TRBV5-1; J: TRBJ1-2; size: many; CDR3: CASSFGSTGGSGYTF; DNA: TGCGCCAGCAGCTTTGGTTCTACAGGTGGCAGTGGCTACACCTTC
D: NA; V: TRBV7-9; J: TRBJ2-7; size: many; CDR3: CASSSQPGYEQYF; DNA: TGTGCCAGCAGCTCCCAACCCGGCTACGAGCAGTACTTC